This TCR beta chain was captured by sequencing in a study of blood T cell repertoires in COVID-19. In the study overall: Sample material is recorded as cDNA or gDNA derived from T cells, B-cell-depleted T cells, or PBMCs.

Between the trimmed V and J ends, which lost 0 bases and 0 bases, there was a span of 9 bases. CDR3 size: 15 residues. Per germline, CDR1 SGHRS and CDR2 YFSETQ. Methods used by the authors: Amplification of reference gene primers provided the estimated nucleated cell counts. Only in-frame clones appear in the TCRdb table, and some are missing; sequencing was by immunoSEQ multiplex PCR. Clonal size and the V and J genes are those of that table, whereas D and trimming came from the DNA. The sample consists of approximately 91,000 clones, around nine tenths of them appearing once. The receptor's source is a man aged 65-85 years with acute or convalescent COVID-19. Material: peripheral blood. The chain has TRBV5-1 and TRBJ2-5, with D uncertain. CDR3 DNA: TGCGCCAGCAGCTTGGGTAACTCGTACCAAGAGACCCAGTACTTC. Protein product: CASSLGNSYQETQYF. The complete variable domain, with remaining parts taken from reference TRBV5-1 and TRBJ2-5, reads KAGVTQTPRYLIKTRGQQVTLSCSPISGHRSVSWYQQTPGQGLQFLFEYFSETQRNKGNFPGRFSGRQFSNSRSEMNVSTLELGDSALYLCASSLGNSYQETQYFGPGTRLLVL.